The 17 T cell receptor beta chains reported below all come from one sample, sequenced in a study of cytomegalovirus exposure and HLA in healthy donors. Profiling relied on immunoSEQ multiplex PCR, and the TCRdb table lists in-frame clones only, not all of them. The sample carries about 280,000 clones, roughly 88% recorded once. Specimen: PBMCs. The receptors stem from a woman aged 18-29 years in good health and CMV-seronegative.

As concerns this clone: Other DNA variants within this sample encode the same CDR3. The CDR3 region has the DNA TGTGCCAGCAGTGACAGGGCTACTAACTATGGCTACACCTTC. Translation gives CASSDRATNYGYTF. The chain recombines TRBV6-1 with TRBJ1-2; tentatively, D is TRBD1 (5 bases). CDR3 size: 14 residues. The V and J ends lost 3 bases and 0 bases respectively, with 8 bases between them. Germline CDR1 and CDR2: MNHNS and SASEGT.

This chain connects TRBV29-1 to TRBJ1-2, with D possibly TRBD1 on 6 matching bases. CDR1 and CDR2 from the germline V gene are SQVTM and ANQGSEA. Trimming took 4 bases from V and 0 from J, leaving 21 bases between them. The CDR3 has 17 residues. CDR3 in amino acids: CSVGPKFQQGPNYGYTF. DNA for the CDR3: TGCAGCGTTGGGCCCAAATTTCAACAGGGACCTAACTATGGCTACACCTTC.

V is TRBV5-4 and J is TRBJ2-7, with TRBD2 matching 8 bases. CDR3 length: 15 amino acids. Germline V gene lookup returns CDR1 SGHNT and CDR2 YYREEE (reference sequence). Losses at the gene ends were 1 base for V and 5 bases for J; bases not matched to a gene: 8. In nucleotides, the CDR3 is TGTGCCAGCAGCTTGAATGGCGGGAGGCGCCACGAGCAGTACTTC. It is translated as CASSLNGGRRHEQYF.

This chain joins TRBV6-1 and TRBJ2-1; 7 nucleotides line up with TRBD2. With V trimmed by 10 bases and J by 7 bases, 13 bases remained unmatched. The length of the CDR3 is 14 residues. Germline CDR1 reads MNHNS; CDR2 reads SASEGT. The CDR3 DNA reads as TGTGCCACTGCATACCGGGACTATAATAATGAGCAGTTCTTC. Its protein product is CATAYRDYNNEQFF.

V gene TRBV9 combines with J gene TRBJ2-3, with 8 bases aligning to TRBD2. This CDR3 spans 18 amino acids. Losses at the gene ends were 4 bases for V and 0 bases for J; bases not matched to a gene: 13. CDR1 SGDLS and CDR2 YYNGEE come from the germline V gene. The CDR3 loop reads CASSPTPPGLASTDTQYF. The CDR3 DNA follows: TGTGCCAGCAGCCCCACCCCCCCAGGACTAGCCAGCACAGATACGCAGTATTTT.

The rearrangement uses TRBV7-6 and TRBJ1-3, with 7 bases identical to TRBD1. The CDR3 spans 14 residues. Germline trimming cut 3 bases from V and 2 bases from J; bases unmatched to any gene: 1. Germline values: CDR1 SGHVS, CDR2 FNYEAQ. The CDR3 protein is CASSLGTAGNTIYF. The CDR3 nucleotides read TGTGCCAGCAGCTTGGGGACAGCTGGAAACACCATATATTTT.

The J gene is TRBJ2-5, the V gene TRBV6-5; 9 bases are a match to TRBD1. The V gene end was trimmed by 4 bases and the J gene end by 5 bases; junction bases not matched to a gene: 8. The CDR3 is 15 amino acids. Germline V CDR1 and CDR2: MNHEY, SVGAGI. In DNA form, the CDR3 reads TGTGCCAGCAGTTTGACAGGGGGAGGGCGTGAGACCCAGTACTTC. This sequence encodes CASSLTGGGRETQYF.

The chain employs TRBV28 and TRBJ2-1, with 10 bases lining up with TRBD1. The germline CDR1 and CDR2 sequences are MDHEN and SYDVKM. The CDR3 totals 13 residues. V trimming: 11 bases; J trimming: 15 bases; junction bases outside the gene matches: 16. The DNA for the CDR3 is TGTGCCGGATCTACGGTCGGACAGGGGGGCACGTTCTTC. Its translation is CAGSTVGQGGTFF.

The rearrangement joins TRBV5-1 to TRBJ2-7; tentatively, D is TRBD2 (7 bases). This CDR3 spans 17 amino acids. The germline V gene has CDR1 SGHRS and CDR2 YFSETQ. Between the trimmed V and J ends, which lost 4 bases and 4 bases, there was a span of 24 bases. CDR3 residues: CASSPNIGGAVQYEQYF. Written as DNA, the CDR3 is TGCGCCAGCAGCCCGAATATAGGGGGGGCGGTACAATACGAGCAGTACTTC.

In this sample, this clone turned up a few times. The CDR3 reads CASSLAGLGGQETQYF. The CDR3 bases are TGTGCCAGCAGCTTAGCGGGACTAGGGGGCCAAGAGACCCAGTACTTC. The gene calls are TRBV7-2 and TRBJ2-5; 8 bases are shared with TRBD2. The V and J ends lost 0 bases and 1 base, in that order; junction bases with no gene match: 4. The germline V gene has CDR1 SGHTA and CDR2 FQGNSA. This CDR3 has 16 residues.

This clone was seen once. The CDR3 region has the DNA TGTGCCAGCAGTTCACACGGACTAGCTCGGGGGAATGAGCAGTTCTTC. This encodes CASSSHGLARGNEQFF. The chain combines TRBV6-5 with TRBJ2-1, with 8 bases aligning to TRBD2. There are 16 residues in the CDR3. Unmatched junction bases numbered 12, after V lost 4 bases and J lost 7 bases. The germline CDR1 and CDR2 sequences are MNHEY and SVGAGI.

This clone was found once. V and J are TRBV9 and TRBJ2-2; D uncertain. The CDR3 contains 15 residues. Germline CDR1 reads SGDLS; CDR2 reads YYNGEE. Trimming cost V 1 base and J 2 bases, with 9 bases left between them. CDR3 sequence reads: CASSVQRENTGELFF. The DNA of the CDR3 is TGTGCCAGCAGCGTACAAAGAGAAAACACCGGGGAGCTGTTTTTT.

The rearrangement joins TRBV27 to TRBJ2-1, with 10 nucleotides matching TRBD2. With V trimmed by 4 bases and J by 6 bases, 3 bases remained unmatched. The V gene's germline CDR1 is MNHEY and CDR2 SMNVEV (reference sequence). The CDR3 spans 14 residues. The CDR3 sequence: CASSSRLAGNEQFF. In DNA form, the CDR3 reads TGTGCCAGCAGTTCCAGACTAGCGGGCAATGAGCAGTTCTTC.

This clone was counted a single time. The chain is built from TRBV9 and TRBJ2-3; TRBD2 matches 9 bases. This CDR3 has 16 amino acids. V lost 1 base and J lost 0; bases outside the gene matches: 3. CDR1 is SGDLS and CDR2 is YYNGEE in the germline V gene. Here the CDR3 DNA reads TGTGCCAGCAGCGTACTAGCGGGGACTAGCACAGATACGCAGTATTTT. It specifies CASSVLAGTSTDTQYF.

CDR3 loop: CASSPLTGSYNEQFF. The DNA for the CDR3 is TGTGCCAGCAGCCCCCTGACTGGATCCTACAATGAGCAGTTCTTC. The V call is TRBV9, the J call TRBJ2-1; no definite D call. The V end lost 4 bases, the J end lost 1 base, and 12 bases lay between the germline ends. Germline V gene sequence: CDR1 SGDLS, CDR2 YYNGEE. The CDR3 is made up of 15 amino acids. Full variable domain (rest looked up from reference TRBV9 and TRBJ2-1): DSGVTQTPKHLITATGQRVTLRCSPRSGDLSVYWYQQSLDQGLQFLIQYYNGEERAKGNILERFSAQQFPDLHSELNLSSLELGDSALYFCASSPLTGSYNEQFFGPGTRLTVL.

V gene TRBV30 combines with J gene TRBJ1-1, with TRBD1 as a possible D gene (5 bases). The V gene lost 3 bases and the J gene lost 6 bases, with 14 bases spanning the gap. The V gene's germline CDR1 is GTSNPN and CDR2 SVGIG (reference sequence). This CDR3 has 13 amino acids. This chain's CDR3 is CAWRVLRGSEAFF. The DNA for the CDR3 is TGTGCCTGGAGAGTACTAAGGGGATCTGAAGCTTTCTTT.

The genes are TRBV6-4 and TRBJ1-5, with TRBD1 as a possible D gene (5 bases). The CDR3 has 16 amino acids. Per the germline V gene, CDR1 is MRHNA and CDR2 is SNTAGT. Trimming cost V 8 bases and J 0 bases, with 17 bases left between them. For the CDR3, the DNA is TGTGCCAGCCTCCTCCCGGGGGGTTATAGCAATCAGCCCCAGCATTTT. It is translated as CASLLPGGYSNQPQHF.